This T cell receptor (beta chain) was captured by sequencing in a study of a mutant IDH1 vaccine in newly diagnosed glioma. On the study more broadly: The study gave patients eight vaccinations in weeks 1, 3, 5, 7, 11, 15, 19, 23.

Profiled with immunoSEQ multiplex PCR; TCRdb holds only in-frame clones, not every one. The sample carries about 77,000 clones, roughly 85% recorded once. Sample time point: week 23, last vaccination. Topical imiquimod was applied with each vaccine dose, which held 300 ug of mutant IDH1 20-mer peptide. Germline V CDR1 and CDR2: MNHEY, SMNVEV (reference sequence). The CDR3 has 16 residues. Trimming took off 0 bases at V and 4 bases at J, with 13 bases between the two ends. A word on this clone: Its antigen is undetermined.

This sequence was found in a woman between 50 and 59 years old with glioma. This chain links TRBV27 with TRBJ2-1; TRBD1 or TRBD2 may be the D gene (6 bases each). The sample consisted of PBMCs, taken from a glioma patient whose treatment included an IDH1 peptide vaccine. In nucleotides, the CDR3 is TGTGCCAGCAGTTTATCGACAGGAGGGATATACAATGAGCAGTTCTTC. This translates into CASSLSTGGIYNEQFF.